This entry lists 6 T cell receptor beta chains sequenced from one sample in a study of cytomegalovirus exposure and HLA in healthy donors. Both 60 Vbeta primers and 13 Jbeta primers went into the PCR. Assay used: immunoSEQ multiplex PCR; TCRdb lists only in-frame clones, some missing. The table shows 100,000 to 120,000 clones, with approximately 83% occurring only once. Sequences were obtained from PBMCs. The receptor set was obtained from a man between 35 and 55 years old in good health and CMV-seronegative.

The chain recombines TRBV21-1 with TRBJ1-4; the table's TRBD1 call for D was not verified on the DNA. TRBV21-1 is termed a pseudogene. This CDR3 has 18 amino acids. CDR3 amino acids: CASSKVPPWGTTEEKLFF. In DNA, the CDR3 is TGTGCCAGCAGCAAAGTCCCGCCCTGGGGCACAACGGAGGAAAAACTGTTTTTT.

The chain couples TRBV2 to TRBJ2-2; D is perhaps TRBD2 (5 bases). The CDR3 consists of 14 residues. The ends were cut back, 7 bases at V and 6 bases at J, with 15 bases in the middle. Germline CDR1 reads SNHLY; CDR2 reads FYNNEI. CDR3 protein: CASMRAKGAGELFF. CDR3 sequence (DNA): TGTGCCAGCATGAGGGCGAAGGGAGCCGGGGAGCTGTTTTTT.

CDR3 loop: CASSQSRGGNQPQHF. The CDR3 DNA reads TGTGCCAGCAGCCAATCCCGAGGCGGCAATCAGCCCCAGCATTTT. The V call is TRBV4-2, the J call TRBJ1-5, with no clear D. The germline V gene encodes CDR1 LGHNA and CDR2 YNFKEQ. The CDR3 has 15 amino acids. Deletions cut 2 bases from V and 2 bases from J, with 10 bases between.

The chain carries TRBV28 and TRBJ1-6; 8 nucleotides agree with TRBD1. This CDR3 region has 18 residues. Germline trimming cut 7 bases from V and 0 bases from J; bases unmatched to any gene: 11. Germline V gene lookup returns CDR1 MDHEN and CDR2 SYDVKM. The CDR3 coding sequence is TGTGCCAGCACTCCAGGGGGCAGGATGAGCTCCTATAATTCACCCCTCCACTTT. Translated: CASTPGGRMSSYNSPLHF.

The rearrangement links TRBV25-1 to TRBJ2-4, with 7 nucleotides matching TRBD1. The V segment lost 5 bases and the J segment 9 bases; nucleotides outside the gene matches: 10. The CDR3 is 14 amino acids. Per the germline V gene, CDR1 is MGHDK and CDR2 is SYGVNS. The DNA of the CDR3 is TGTGCCAGCAGTCAGCTACAGGGGAAGAGCATTCAGTACTTC. As protein: CASSQLQGKSIQYF.

V is TRBV7-2 and J is TRBJ2-3, with a tentative D call TRBD2 (5 bases). The CDR3 is 13 residues long. CDR1 is SGHTA, CDR2 FQGNSA, per germline. The V end lost 5 bases, the J end lost 9 bases, and 15 bases lay between the germline ends. The CDR3 coding sequence is TGTGCCAGCAGCCACCAGAACGGCGGGACGCAGTATTTT. This gives the protein CASSHQNGGTQYF.